Below, one TCR beta chain is given with its context. CD45RO-negative, CCR7-selected cells formed the naive CD8 fraction, which excluded terminally differentiated effector memory CD45RA+ cells. Each sample came from a Caucasian adult donor living in Nashville, Tennessee. These data originate in a study of shared clonotypes between healthy human individuals. The repertoire was sequenced with immunoSEQ multiplex PCR; TCRdb's copy has only in-frame clones and lacks some. The table shows approximately 1.9 million clones, with roughly 95% occurring only once. The germline CDR1 and CDR2 sequences are MNHEY and SMNVEV (reference sequence). The CDR3 contains 16 residues. The V end lost 3 bases, the J end lost 5 bases, and 18 bases lay between the germline ends.

Sequencing was done on a sample of naive CD8+ T cells from PBMCs. The chain carries TRBV27 and TRBJ2-3; D might be TRBD2 (5 bases). The receptor's source is a man between 18 and 29 years old in good health. Some clones in this sample may be carry-over from other donors' samples. The CDR3 reads CASSFVEVPGVDTQYF. The CDR3 region has the DNA TGTGCCAGCAGTTTTGTGGAGGTCCCAGGCGTAGATACGCAGTATTTT.